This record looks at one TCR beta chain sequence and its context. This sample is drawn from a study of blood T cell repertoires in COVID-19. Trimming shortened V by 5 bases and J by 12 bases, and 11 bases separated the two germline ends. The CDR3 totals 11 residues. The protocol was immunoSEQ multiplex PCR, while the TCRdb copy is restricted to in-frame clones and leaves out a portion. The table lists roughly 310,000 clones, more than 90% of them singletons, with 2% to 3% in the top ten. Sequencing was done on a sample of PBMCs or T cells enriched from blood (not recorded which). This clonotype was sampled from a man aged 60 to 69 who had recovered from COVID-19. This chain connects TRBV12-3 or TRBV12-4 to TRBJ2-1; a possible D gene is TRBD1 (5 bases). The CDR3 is CASSTGLGQFF. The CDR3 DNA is TGTGCCAGCAGTACAGGTCTGGGGCAGTTCTTC.